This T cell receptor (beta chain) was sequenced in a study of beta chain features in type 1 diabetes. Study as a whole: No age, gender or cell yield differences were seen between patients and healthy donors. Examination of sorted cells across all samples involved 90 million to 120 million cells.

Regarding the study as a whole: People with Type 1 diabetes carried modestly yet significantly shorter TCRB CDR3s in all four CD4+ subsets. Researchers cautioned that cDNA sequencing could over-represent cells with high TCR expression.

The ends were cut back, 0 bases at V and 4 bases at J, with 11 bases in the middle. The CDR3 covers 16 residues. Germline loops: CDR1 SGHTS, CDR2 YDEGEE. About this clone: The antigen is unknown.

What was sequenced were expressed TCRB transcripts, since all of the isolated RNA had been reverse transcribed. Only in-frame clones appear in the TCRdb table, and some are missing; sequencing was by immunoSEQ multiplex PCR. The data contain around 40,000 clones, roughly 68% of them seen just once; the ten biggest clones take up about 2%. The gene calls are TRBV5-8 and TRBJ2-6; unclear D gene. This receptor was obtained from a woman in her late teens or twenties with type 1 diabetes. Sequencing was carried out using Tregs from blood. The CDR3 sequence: CASSLGVRAGANVLTF. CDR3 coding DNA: TGTGCCAGCAGCTTGGGGGTCAGAGCGGGGGCCAACGTCCTGACTTTC.